This T cell receptor beta chain was observed in a study of multiple sclerosis patients with progressive multifocal leukoencephalopathy. Only a few counts were recorded for this clone. Regarding time point: time of PML onset. Between about 16 and 60 months of natalizumab therapy passed before PML developed in these natalizumab-treated patients. Germline trimming cut 7 bases from V and 3 bases from J; bases unmatched to any gene: 8. This CDR3 comprises 14 residues. CDR1 is SGHRS and CDR2 is YFSETQ in the germline V gene. Assay used: immunoSEQ multiplex PCR; TCRdb lists only in-frame clones, some missing. This table holds 31,000 or so clones, 87% found once.

This chain uses TRBV5-1 with TRBJ2-3; 7 bases line up with TRBD2. This TCR derives from a woman aged 40 to 55 with progressive multifocal leukoencephalopathy. The sample here was PBMCs, taken from a patient treated with natalizumab. CDR3 residues: CASYAGVGTDTQYF. The CDR3 bases are TGCGCCAGCTACGCGGGAGTCGGGACAGATACGCAGTATTTT.